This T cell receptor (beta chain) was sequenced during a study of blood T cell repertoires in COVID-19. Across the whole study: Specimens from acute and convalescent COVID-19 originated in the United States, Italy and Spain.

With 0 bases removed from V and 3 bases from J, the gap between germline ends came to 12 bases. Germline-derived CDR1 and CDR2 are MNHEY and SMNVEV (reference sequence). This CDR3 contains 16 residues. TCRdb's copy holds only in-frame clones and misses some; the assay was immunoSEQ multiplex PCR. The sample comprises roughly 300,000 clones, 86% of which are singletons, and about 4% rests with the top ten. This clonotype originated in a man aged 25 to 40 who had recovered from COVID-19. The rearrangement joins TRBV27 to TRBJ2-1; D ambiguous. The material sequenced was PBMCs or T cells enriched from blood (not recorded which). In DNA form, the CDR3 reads TGTGCCAGCAGTTTATCGTTCGGTAGCATCTACAATGAGCAGTTCTTC. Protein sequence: CASSLSFGSIYNEQFF.